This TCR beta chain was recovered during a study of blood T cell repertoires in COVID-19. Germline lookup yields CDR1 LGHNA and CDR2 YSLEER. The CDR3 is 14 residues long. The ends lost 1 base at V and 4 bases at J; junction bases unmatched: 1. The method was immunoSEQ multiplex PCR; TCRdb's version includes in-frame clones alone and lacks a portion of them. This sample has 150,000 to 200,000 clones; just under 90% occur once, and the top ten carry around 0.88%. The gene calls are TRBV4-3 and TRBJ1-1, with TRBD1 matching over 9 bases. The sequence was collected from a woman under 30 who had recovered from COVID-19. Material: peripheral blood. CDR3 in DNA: TGCGCCAGCAGCCAAGCGACAGGGGGCACTGAAGCTTTCTTT. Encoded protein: CASSQATGGTEAFF.